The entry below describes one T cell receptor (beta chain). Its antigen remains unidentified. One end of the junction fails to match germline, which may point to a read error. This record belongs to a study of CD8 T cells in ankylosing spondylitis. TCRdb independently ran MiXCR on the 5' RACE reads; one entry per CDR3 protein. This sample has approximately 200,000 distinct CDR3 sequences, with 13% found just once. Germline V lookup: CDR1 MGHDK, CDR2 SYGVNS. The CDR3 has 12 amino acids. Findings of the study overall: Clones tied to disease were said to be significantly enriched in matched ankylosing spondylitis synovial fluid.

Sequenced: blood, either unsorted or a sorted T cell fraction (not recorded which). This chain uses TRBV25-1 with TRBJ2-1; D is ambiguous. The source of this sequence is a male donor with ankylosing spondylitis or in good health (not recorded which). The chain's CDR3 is CASSYGSKSQFF. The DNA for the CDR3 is TGTGCCAGCAGTTATGGCTCTAAATCGCAGTTCTTT.